These 26 T cell receptor beta chains share one sample of origin, sequenced in a study of blood T cell repertoires in COVID-19. This table comes from immunoSEQ multiplex PCR, and its TCRdb copy is limited to in-frame clones, with some not included. The table includes 90,000 to 150,000 clones, more than 75% detected once. The sequencing sample was made of peripheral blood. Receptors originate from a man aged 60 to 69 with acute or convalescent COVID-19.

The chain has TRBV27 and TRBJ1-4, with D possibly matching TRBD1 (6 bases). The CDR3 runs to 16 residues. Germline V gene sequence: CDR1 MNHEY, CDR2 SMNVEV (reference sequence). V lost 0 bases, J lost 5 bases, and 13 bases lay in between. CDR3 sequence: CASSLSLAGGNEKLFF. CDR3 bases: TGTGCCAGCAGTTTATCGCTCGCGGGGGGCAATGAAAAACTGTTTTTT.

The chain uses TRBV6-5 and TRBJ1-3, with TRBD1 as a possible D gene (6 bases). CDR3 length: 16 amino acids. Trimming left V 0 bases short and J 0 bases short, with 9 bases between. Germline CDR1 MNHEY, CDR2 SVGAGI. The CDR3 loop reads CASSYSGRGSGNTIYF. The CDR3 bases are TGTGCCAGCAGTTACTCGGGCAGGGGCTCTGGAAACACCATATATTTT.

The CDR3 DNA follows: TGCGCCAGCAGCCCTCAACCGGGACAGGGGGCTTTTGGCTACACCTTC. Its protein is CASSPQPGQGAFGYTF. This chain joins TRBV5-1 and TRBJ1-2, with 12 bases that match TRBD1. Per germline, CDR1 SGHRS and CDR2 YFSETQ. V lost 4 bases and J lost 7; bases outside the gene matches: 11. This CDR3 is 16 amino acids long.

The chain recombines TRBV7-6 with TRBJ2-1, with 14 bases that match TRBD2. The CDR3 loop spans 15 amino acids. Trimming took 5 bases from V and 6 from J; bases not matched to a gene: 3. Germline assignment: CDR1 SGHVS and CDR2 FNYEAQ. For the CDR3, the DNA is TGTGCCAGCAGCCCGGGGACTAGCGGGAGCAATGAGCAGTTCTTC. This codes for CASSPGTSGSNEQFF.

This clone has only a few counts. This chain joins TRBV15 and TRBJ1-2, with 8 bases identical to TRBD1. The CDR3 length is 18 residues. Trimming cost V 5 bases and J 3 bases; bases outside gene matches: 17. Germline CDR1 is LNHNV and CDR2 is YYDKDF (reference sequence). Here the CDR3 reads CATSLHPGAGGADYGYTF. The CDR3 DNA is TGTGCCACCAGCCTCCACCCAGGTGCAGGGGGCGCAGACTATGGCTACACCTTC.

This rearrangement joins TRBV28 to TRBJ2-2; no firm D call. The CDR3 is made up of 12 amino acids. Trimming shortened V by 6 bases and J by 7 bases, and 9 bases separated the two germline ends. Germline V gene lookup returns CDR1 MDHEN and CDR2 SYDVKM. The CDR3 nucleotides are TGTGCCAGCAGCCGACTGCTCGGGGAGCTGTTTTTT. Protein sequence: CASSRLLGELFF.

The CDR3 DNA reads TGTGCCAGCAGTGTAGCTGGGTCCGGACAAGAGACCCAGTACTTC. Amino acids: CASSVAGSGQETQYF. The chain joins TRBV6-2 or TRBV6-3 to TRBJ2-5, with D hard to call. Germline V lookup: CDR1 MNHEY, CDR2 SVGEGT. V dropped 5 bases and J dropped 2 bases, with 15 bases sitting between them. This CDR3 spans 15 amino acids.

The chain uses TRBV27 and TRBJ2-1; TRBD1 aligns across 8 bases. Germline trimming cut 6 bases from V and 9 bases from J; bases unmatched to any gene: 7. The CDR3 has 13 residues. Germline CDR1 MNHEY, CDR2 SMNVEV (reference sequence). CDR3 DNA: TGTGCCAGCAGCTCCCTGACAGGGGCTGAGCAGTTCTTC. Its protein product is CASSSLTGAEQFF.

V usage is TRBV11-2 and J usage is TRBJ2-7, with D perhaps matching TRBD2 (6 bases). Germline CDR1 is SGHAT and CDR2 is FQNNGV. The CDR3 length is 14 residues. V was cut by 5 bases and J by 7 bases, with 18 bases left in between. The CDR3 coding sequence is TGTGCCAGCAGCCTGGATCCGGGAGATAGGGAGCAGTACTTC. It encodes CASSLDPGDREQYF.

The chain combines TRBV7-9 with TRBJ2-1; TRBD2 matches 9 bases. The CDR3 runs 12 residues. The germline CDR1 and CDR2 sequences are SEHNR and FQNEAQ (reference sequence). The V and J ends lost 5 bases and 9 bases, in that order; junction bases with no gene match: 2. CDR3 bases: TGTGCCAGCAGCCCACTAGCGGGTGAGCAGTTCTTC. Protein product: CASSPLAGEQFF. The variable domain in full, with the rest retrieved from reference TRBV7-9 and TRBJ2-1, is DTGVSQNPRHKITKRGQNVTFRCDPISEHNRLYWYRQTLGQGPEFLTYFQNEAQLEKSRLLSDRFSAERPKGSFSTLEIQRTEQGDSAMYLCASSPLAGEQFFGPGTRLTVL.

The rearrangement links TRBV3-1 (or the pseudogene TRBV3-2) to TRBJ1-6; 7 nucleotides match TRBD1. CDR1 is LGHDT, CDR2 YNNKEL, per germline (reference sequence). The CDR3 is made up of 13 amino acids. V lost 8 bases and J lost 10; bases outside the gene matches: 8. The CDR3 DNA is TGTGCCAGCGGAGACAGGGAGGACTCACCCCTCCACTTT. Protein: CASGDREDSPLHF.

DNA of the CDR3: TGTGCCAGCAGTTTATCTCGGCCAGGGAGCACAGATACGCAGTATTTT. Translated, it gives CASSLSRPGSTDTQYF. This chain links TRBV27 with TRBJ2-3, with D possibly matching TRBD1 (5 bases). V gave up 0 bases and J gave up 0 bases, with 10 bases separating them. CDR1 and CDR2 (germline): MNHEY, SMNVEV (reference sequence). The CDR3 has 16 residues.

The chain couples TRBV6-5 to TRBJ2-7, with 7 bases fitting TRBD1. The germline V gene encodes CDR1 MNHEY and CDR2 SVGAGI. V trimming: 0 bases; J trimming: 5 bases; junction bases outside the gene matches: 7. The CDR3 length is 15 residues. CDR3 loop: CASSYSRATGDEQYF. CDR3 sequence (DNA): TGTGCCAGCAGTTACTCGCGGGCTACAGGGGACGAGCAGTACTTC.

The rearrangement links TRBV27 to TRBJ1-2; D unclear. The germline V gene encodes CDR1 MNHEY and CDR2 SMNVEV (reference sequence). The CDR3 has 14 residues. Trimming pared 5 bases from V and 2 bases from J, leaving 12 bases between. CDR3 protein: CASSPEAANYGYTF. The DNA for the CDR3 is TGTGCCAGCAGTCCCGAGGCGGCAAACTATGGCTACACCTTC.

The V call is TRBV9, the J call TRBJ2-7; TRBD2 aligns across 8 bases. The V gene's germline CDR1 is SGDLS and CDR2 YYNGEE. The V segment lost 0 bases and the J segment 2 bases; nucleotides outside the gene matches: 4. CDR3 length: 15 amino acids. The CDR3 reads CASSVEGAGAYEQYF. The CDR3 coding sequence is TGTGCCAGCAGCGTAGAGGGAGCGGGGGCCTACGAGCAGTACTTC.

The chain recombines TRBV27 with TRBJ2-1; 7 bases fit TRBD2. Per germline, CDR1 MNHEY and CDR2 SMNVEV (reference sequence). CDR3 size: 14 residues. The J segment lost 7 bases and the V segment lost 10 bases, leaving 13 bases of the junction unmatched. Written as DNA, the CDR3 is TGTGCCACCGCCCGGCGGGAGAGTGGGAATGAGCAGTTCTTC. It codes for CATARRESGNEQFF.

The genes are TRBV6-1 and TRBJ2-5, with D possibly TRBD2 on 7 matching bases. The CDR3 loop spans 14 amino acids. Trimming shortened V by 2 bases and J by 2 bases, and 9 bases separated the two germline ends. CDR1 and CDR2 (germline): MNHNS, SASEGT. Here the CDR3 DNA reads TGTGCCAGCAGTGAAAGGGGGGGGCAAGAGACCCAGTACTTC. Its protein is CASSERGGQETQYF.

The chain employs TRBV4-2 and TRBJ1-2; 7 bases match TRBD1. CDR1 is LGHNA and CDR2 is YNFKEQ in the germline V gene. V shed 0 bases and J 8 bases; nucleotides not matched to a gene: 9. The CDR3 runs to 15 residues. The CDR3 sequence is CASSQDQGQEKGYTF. The CDR3 bases are TGTGCCAGCAGCCAAGATCAAGGACAGGAGAAGGGCTACACCTTC.

The J gene is TRBJ2-2, the V gene TRBV12-5; 8 bases map to TRBD2. Germline V lookup: CDR1 LGHNT, CDR2 FRNRAP. Trimming took 0 bases from V and 0 from J; bases not matched to a gene: 21. This CDR3 region has 23 residues. The chain's CDR3 is CASGLVPSPGLEVRAANTGELFF. For the CDR3, the DNA is TGTGCTAGTGGTTTGGTGCCTTCGCCGGGACTAGAAGTGCGGGCCGCGAACACCGGGGAGCTGTTTTTT.

V gene TRBV7-2 combines with J gene TRBJ2-6, with D possibly matching TRBD2 (5 bases). Germline V gene data show CDR1 as SGHTA and CDR2 as FQGNSA. The CDR3 runs 14 residues. V dropped 11 bases and J dropped 1 base, with 12 bases sitting between them. The CDR3: CAGRRGSGANVLTF. DNA for the CDR3: TGTGCCGGAAGAAGAGGGTCTGGGGCCAACGTCCTGACTTTC.

The chain recombines TRBV14 with TRBJ2-1, with a weak D call TRBD2 (6 bases). The CDR3 has 16 residues. Germline CDR1 SGHDN, CDR2 FVKESK. Trimming took off 0 bases at V and 4 bases at J, with 13 bases between the two ends. The CDR3 spells CASSQDAASVYNEQFF. CDR3 coding DNA: TGTGCCAGCAGCCAAGACGCGGCTAGCGTATACAATGAGCAGTTCTTC.

This clone was found once. For the CDR3, the DNA is TGTGCCAGCAGCCCCGGGACTAGCACAGATACGCAGTATTTT. Translated, it gives CASSPGTSTDTQYF. This chain links TRBV7-2 with TRBJ2-3, with a possible D match to TRBD2 (6 bases). V lost 5 bases and J lost 0, with 9 bases in between. This CDR3 is 14 amino acids long. Germline lookup yields CDR1 SGHTA and CDR2 FQGNSA.

The gene calls are TRBV5-6 and TRBJ2-1; the D gene is possibly TRBD1 (6 bases). The CDR3 totals 13 residues. V lost 4 bases to trimming and J lost 8 bases, with 13 bases between them. Germline CDR1 and CDR2: SGHDT and YYEEEE. The chain's CDR3 is CASSPQGSDEQFF. The DNA for the CDR3 is TGTGCCAGCAGCCCCCAGGGGTCGGATGAGCAGTTCTTC.

The chain couples TRBV4-2 to TRBJ2-7; 10 nucleotides agree with TRBD2. Germline lookup yields CDR1 LGHNA and CDR2 YNFKEQ. The V gene end was trimmed by 3 bases and the J gene end by 2 bases; junction bases not matched to a gene: 4. This CDR3 region has 15 residues. CDR3 region: CASSQFLAGAYEQYF. DNA for the CDR3: TGTGCCAGCAGCCAGTTTCTAGCGGGAGCCTACGAGCAGTACTTC.

This sequence joins TRBV12-3 or TRBV12-4 and TRBJ1-2; unclear D gene. This CDR3 spans 11 amino acids. Trimming took off 6 bases at V and 9 bases at J, with 11 bases between the two ends. CDR3: CASSRDYSYTF. The CDR3 coding sequence is TGTGCCAGCAGCCGAGATTATAGCTACACCTTC.

The V call is TRBV2, the J call TRBJ1-5, with 7 bases identical to TRBD1. Per germline, CDR1 SNHLY and CDR2 FYNNEI. J was trimmed by 1 base and V by 6 bases; bases with no gene match: 9. The CDR3 has 16 residues. The CDR3 sequence is CASSAGQPLSNQPQHF. The CDR3 bases are TGTGCCAGCAGCGCGGGACAGCCGTTAAGCAATCAGCCCCAGCATTTT.